This TCR beta chain was observed in a study of blood T cell repertoires in COVID-19. About the study: PBMCs, B-cell-depleted T cells, or T cells provided the cDNA or gDNA that made up the material.

Germline V gene data show CDR1 as SEHNR and CDR2 as FQNEAQ (reference sequence). Trimming at V came to 5 bases and at J to 2 bases, leaving 4 bases not matched to a gene. The CDR3 loop spans 14 amino acids. As processed by the authors: The assay estimated nucleated cells by amplifying reference gene primers. Sequenced by immunoSEQ multiplex PCR; TCRdb stores in-frame clones only, minus some. That table is the source of V, J and clone size, and D and trimming were worked out from the DNA. The sample lists around 120,000 clones; less than 75% were seen once. The chain is built from TRBV7-9 and TRBJ2-5; 8 nucleotides match TRBD2. The specimen was peripheral blood. This receptor was taken from a human donor with acute or convalescent COVID-19. The donor label of this sample is uncertain. The CDR3 here is CASSARLAQETQYF. The CDR3, as DNA: TGTGCCAGCAGCGCCCGACTAGCGCAAGAGACCCAGTACTTC.